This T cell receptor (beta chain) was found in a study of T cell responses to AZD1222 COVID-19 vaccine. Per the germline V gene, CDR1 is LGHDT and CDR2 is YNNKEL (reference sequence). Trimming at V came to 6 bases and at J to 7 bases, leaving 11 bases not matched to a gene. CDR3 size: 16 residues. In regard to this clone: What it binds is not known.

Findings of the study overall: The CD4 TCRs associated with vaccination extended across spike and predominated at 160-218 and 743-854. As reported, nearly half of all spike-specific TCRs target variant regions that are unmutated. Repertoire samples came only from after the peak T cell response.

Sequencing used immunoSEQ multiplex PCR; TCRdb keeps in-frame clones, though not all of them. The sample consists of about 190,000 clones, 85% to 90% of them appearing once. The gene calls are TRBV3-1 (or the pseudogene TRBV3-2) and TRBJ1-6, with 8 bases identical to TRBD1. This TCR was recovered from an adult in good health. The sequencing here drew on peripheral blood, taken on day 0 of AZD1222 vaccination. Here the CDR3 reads CASSPGTGVSNSPLHF. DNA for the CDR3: TGTGCCAGCAGTCCCGGGACAGGAGTATCGAATTCACCCCTCCACTTT.